This T cell receptor (beta chain) was retrieved from a study of cytomegalovirus exposure and HLA in healthy donors (TCRdb year 2017). Regarding the study in general: According to a later analysis, the roughly 130 validation repertoires were produced on the same platform as the roughly 700 repertoires of the first cohort. The study aimed to test whether cataloging public T cell receptors could reveal signatures of past pathogen exposure. Along with the roughly 670-subject first cohort, a separate validation cohort of 120 different subjects was used. To predict cytomegalovirus infection status, the study brought together high-throughput TCR immunosequencing, statistical association of individual TCRs with disease status, and machine learning. Overall study outcomes, separate from this receptor: Of the cluster scores, approximately 95% were above 0 in a later analysis, which found that TCRs clustered in the first cohort also tended to co-occur in the approximately 130 validation repertoires. A few of the identified cytomegalovirus-associated TCR beta chains were confirmed in vitro to be specific for cytomegalovirus antigens. The authors suggested that the approach could potentially be generalized to other disease states and immunological phenotypes. The validation cohort had no HLA typing available for a later analysis, so co-occurrence within that cohort was assessed over all 120 repertoires. A total of around 150 TCR beta chains were listed by the study as associated with cytomegalovirus. Most TCR sequences were observed very rarely across donors, whereas some public TCRs were present in many individuals. The classifier was reported to diagnose cytomegalovirus status with high specificity and sensitivity in both the original cohort and the validation cohort.

The donors were included in the validation cohort of 130 or so subjects, a group kept apart from the approximately 690-subject first cohort. Reading the germline V gene gives CDR1 SGHRS and CDR2 YFSETQ. Inclusive of the bounding cysteine and phenylalanine, the CDR3 is 16 residues long. The only DNA kept is the CDR3, 48 bases in frame from the first base. Ends trimmed: V by 4 bases, J by 3 bases; bases unmatched to a gene: 9. Concerning this clone: Its antigen specificity is not known. The record has no base qualities; no much larger clone is one base away.

The protocol used for the library was the immunoSEQ multiplex PCR assay. Processing in the source paper ran as follows. A statistical classification framework was developed to diagnose cytomegalovirus status using the catalog of TCR beta chain sequences. This immuneACCESS table, as held by TCRdb, lists in-frame sequences with V and J called but not all clones. Of the missing ones, under half trace to an unresolved V gene in checked studies; the others have no known cause. The DNA was the basis for D and trimming; V, J and clone size are from that table. The sample data list about 140,000 clones, and less than 90% of these were observed just once. The ten top clones hold under 3% of the sample.

This receptor chain uses TRBV5-1 and TRBJ2-7, with 11 central nucleotides matching TRBD2. This TCR was sampled from a man between 18 and 35 years old in good health and CMV-seronegative. The sample consisted of PBMCs. The DNA is TGCGCCAGCAGCCCGGGGGTTACTAGCGGGAGCTACGAGCAGTACTTC. This encodes CASSPGVTSGSYEQYF.